This TCR beta chain was sequenced in a study of Graves' ophthalmopathy and Graves' hyperthyroidism. Study information: Peripheral blood was gathered at first diagnosis, ahead of any treatment whatsoever.

The authors amplified TCR beta CDR3 regions from RNA transcripts. First-round RT-PCR with HTBI primers preceded a second-round multiplex PCR. TCRdb independently ran MiXCR on the multiplex PCR reads; one entry per CDR3 protein. The data contain some 390,000 distinct CDR3 sequences, approximately 20% of them singletons. At least ten counts were recorded for this clonotype. Its antigen remains unknown. J lost 0 bases, V lost 3 bases, and 3 bases had no gene match. The CDR3 spans 16 residues. Germline loops: CDR1 SGDLS, CDR2 YYNGEE. General study points: Ophthalmopathy progression cases were predicted by the model with 70.59% sensitivity and less than 85% specificity.

Exclusion criteria comprised other autoimmune diseases, uncontrolled infections, pregnancy or lactation in patients. The material sequenced was peripheral blood. This receptor was taken from a woman aged 18-29 years with Graves' ophthalmopathy. The chain links TRBV9 to TRBJ2-2, with TRBD1 matching 9 bases. DNA for the CDR3: TGTGCCAGCAGCGGGACAGGGGTGGCGAACACCGGGGAGCTGTTTTTT. It specifies CASSGTGVANTGELFF. Using reference TRBV9 and TRBJ2-2 for the parts outside the CDR3, the full variable domain is DSGVTQTPKHLITATGQRVTLRCSPRSGDLSVYWYQQSLDQGLQFLIQYYNGEERAKGNILERFSAQQFPDLHSELNLSSLELGDSALYFCASSGTGVANTGELFFGEGSRLTVL.